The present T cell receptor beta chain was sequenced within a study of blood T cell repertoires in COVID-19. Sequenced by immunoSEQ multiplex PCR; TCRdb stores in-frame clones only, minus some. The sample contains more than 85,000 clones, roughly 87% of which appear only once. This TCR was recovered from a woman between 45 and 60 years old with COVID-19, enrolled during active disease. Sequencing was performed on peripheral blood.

The CDR3 region has the DNA TGTGCCAGCAGCTTAGTACAGACATCCACAGATACGCAGTATTTT. Protein product: CASSLVQTSTDTQYF. The chain recombines TRBV7-2 with TRBJ2-3; D not certain. Trimming removed 1 base at V and 2 bases at J, with 10 bases between. Germline-derived CDR1 and CDR2 are SGHTA and FQGNSA. CDR3 length: 15 residues.